This T cell receptor beta chain was obtained from a study of T cells after yellow fever vaccination. Study context: Preparation of fractions with low cell numbers was performed using SMART-Seq v4 Ultra Low Input.

The study, taken as a whole, reports: Overlap between CD4 and CD8 compartments was detected for a small share of clonotypes. In post-booster samples, most primary-vaccination clones reappeared (approximately 96% CD4, roughly 88% CD8).

UMIs and a universal primer site were added when TCR cDNA was made by 5'RACE template switching. TCRdb independently ran MiXCR on the 5' RACE reads; one entry per CDR3 protein. The data show around 320,000 distinct CDR3 sequences, about 11% seen once. The CDR3 is 15 amino acids. Germline V CDR1 and CDR2: SGHVS, FQNEAQ. V was trimmed by 3 bases and J by 6 bases, leaving 14 bases between them. As regards this clonotype: The antigen remains undetermined.

The chain is built from TRBV7-8 and TRBJ2-2; D is possibly TRBD1 (7 bases). The origin of this receptor is a man aged 18 to 29 who received the YFV17D yellow fever vaccine. The sample was CD4+ T cells sorted from PBMCs, taken 45 days after the yellow fever booster vaccination. The CDR3 here is CASSFRAGGSGELFF. As DNA, the CDR3 is TGTGCCAGCAGCTTCAGGGCAGGGGGGTCCGGGGAGCTGTTTTTT.